A selection of T cell receptor beta chains follows, all from one sample in a study of regulatory T cells in long-lasting Graves disease. Each CDR3 protein gets one entry after TCRdb re-called the multiplex PCR reads with MiXCR. The sample includes some 430,000 distinct CDR3 sequences, roughly 21% of them seen just once. Source: peripheral blood mononuclear cells (PBMCs), taken when the disease was refractory, from a patient treated with antithyroid drugs. The receptors originated from a female donor with Graves disease. The CDR3 runs from the conserved cysteine through the conserved F or W. Fields, in order: clone size, D gene, J gene, V gene, CDR3 protein, CDR3 DNA. The D gene is left open where the match is weak. For some rows the clone size is stated as once, few or many, or as a class when expanded; others skip it.

>many|NA|TRBJ1-5|TRBV2
CASTLQGQPQHF
TGTGCCAGCACCCTACAGGGCCAGCCCCAGCATTTT
>many|NA|TRBJ1-1|TRBV29-1
CSVTKGNTEAFF
TGCAGCGTTACCAAGGGTAACACTGAAGCTTTCTTT
>few|TRBD2|TRBJ2-5|TRBV5-1
CASRKAGGPSGETQYF
TGCGCCAGCAGGAAAGCGGGAGGGCCCTCTGGAGAGACCCAGTACTTC
>few|NA|TRBJ1-6|TRBV7-9
CASSLGVSPLHF
TGTGCCAGCAGCTTAGGCGTCTCACCCCTCCACTTT
>many|NA|TRBJ1-5|TRBV12-3/TRBV12-4
CASSKSLLQEQPQHF
TGTGCCAGCAGTAAGAGCCTTCTTCAAGAGCAGCCCCAGCATTTT
>few|TRBD2|TRBJ2-5|TRBV30
CAWSVQLAAQETQYF
TGTGCCTGGAGTGTACAGCTAGCGGCCCAAGAGACCCAGTACTTC
>many|TRBD1|TRBJ1-2|TRBV28
CASSLDLGTGSHSNGYTF
TGTGCCAGCAGTTTAGATTTAGGGACAGGAAGTCATAGTAATGGCTACACCTTC
>many|NA|TRBJ2-7|TRBV28
CASSGYGEQYF
TGTGCCAGCAGTGGTTATGGCGAGCAGTACTTC
>NA|NA|TRBJ2-5|TRBV2
CASSEARGGDRPETQYF
TGTGCCAGCAGTGAAGCGAGGGGGGGCGATCGCCCAGAGACCCAGTACTTC
>few|NA|TRBJ2-2|TRBV19
CASSMGSSSGELFF
TGTGCCAGTAGTATGGGGTCCAGCTCCGGGGAGCTGTTTTTT
>few|NA|TRBJ1-4|TRBV4-2
CASSQDREGEKLFF
TGTGCCAGCAGCCAAGATCGAGAAGGGGAAAAACTGTTTTTT
>NA|NA|TRBJ2-5|TRBV3-1
CASSQAPQGPQETQYF
TGTGCCAGCAGCCAAGCCCCCCAGGGTCCCCAAGAGACCCAGTACTTC
>NA|NA|TRBJ1-5|TRBV20-1
CSATGATNQPQHF
TGCAGTGCTACGGGGGCTACGAATCAGCCCCAGCATTTT
>few|TRBD1|TRBJ1-3|TRBV12-3/TRBV12-4
CASSPEGASGNTIYF
TGTGCCAGCAGCCCCGAGGGGGCCTCTGGAAACACCATATATTTT
>many|TRBD1|TRBJ1-1|TRBV28
CASINTGGRTEAFF
TGTGCCAGCATCAATACAGGGGGGAGGACTGAAGCTTTCTTT
>once|NA|TRBJ2-7|TRBV9
CASSADLWGYEQYF
TGTGCCAGCAGCGCCGACCTCTGGGGCTACGAGCAGTACTTC
>many|NA|TRBJ1-1|TRBV2
CASSSFGAEAFF
TGTGCCAGCAGCTCCTTCGGGGCTGAAGCTTTCTTT
>many|TRBD1|TRBJ2-7|TRBV2
CASKGQGRDEQYF
TGTGCCAGCAAGGGACAGGGACGGGACGAGCAGTACTTC
>few|NA|TRBJ1-1|TRBV20-1
CSARRAGVPVNTEAFF
TGCAGTGCTAGAAGGGCAGGGGTCCCCGTGAACACTGAAGCTTTCTTT
>many|NA|TRBJ2-7|TRBV28
CASTPGTPLYEQYF
TGTGCCAGCACCCCCGGGACACCCCTCTACGAGCAGTACTTC
>many|NA|TRBJ1-2|TRBV13
CASSGHQLPYGYTF
TGTGCCAGCAGCGGGCACCAGCTCCCCTATGGCTACACCTTC
>NA|NA|TRBJ1-4|TRBV4-1
CASSSWKGPTNEKLFF
TGCGCCAGCAGCTCCTGGAAGGGACCAACTAATGAAAAACTGTTTTTT
>few|TRBD2|TRBJ2-4|TRBV9
CASSVDSSLAGRNIQYF
TGTGCCAGCAGCGTAGACTCCTCCCTAGCGGGACGGAACATTCAGTACTTC
>few|NA|TRBJ1-1|TRBV7-9
CASSLNGVGNTEAFF
TGTGCCAGCAGCTTAAATGGCGTGGGGAACACTGAAGCTTTCTTT
>many|TRBD2|TRBJ2-7|TRBV2
CASKALWGGGYEQYF
TGTGCCAGCAAGGCCTTGTGGGGGGGAGGCTACGAGCAGTACTTC
>many|NA|TRBJ2-4|TRBV28
CASSSSGRAAKNIQYF
TGTGCCAGCAGTTCCTCGGGGCGGGCGGCCAAAAACATTCAGTACTTC
>NA|NA|TRBJ2-6|TRBV5-1
CASSFETTGANVLTF
TGCGCCAGCAGCTTTGAAACGACTGGGGCCAACGTCCTGACTTTC
>many|TRBD1|TRBJ1-5|TRBV6-1
CASGGTGNQPQHF
TGTGCCAGCGGCGGGACAGGCAATCAGCCCCAGCATTTT
>few|TRBD2|TRBJ2-1|TRBV19
CASSVPGLADYNEQFF
TGTGCCAGTAGTGTCCCGGGACTAGCGGACTACAATGAGCAGTTCTTC
>many|TRBD1|TRBJ1-5|TRBV28
CASSSAQRPPTGEQPQHF
TGTGCCAGCAGTTCCGCGCAACGGCCGCCGACAGGGGAGCAGCCCCAGCATTTT
>few|NA|TRBJ1-1|TRBV7-8
CASSLGLFRNTEAFF
TGTGCCAGCAGCTTAGGTCTGTTTCGGAACACTGAAGCTTTCTTT
>NA|TRBD2|TRBJ2-7|TRBV3-1
CASSQRASGYEQYF
TGTGCCAGCAGCCAAAGGGCTAGCGGCTACGAGCAGTACTTC
>few|TRBD2|TRBJ2-7|TRBV7-2
CASSRRKFSGRASNEQYF
TGTGCCAGCAGTCGAAGGAAGTTTAGCGGGAGGGCAAGTAACGAGCAGTACTTC
>few|NA|TRBJ1-5|TRBV29-1
CSVETDSNQPQHF
TGCAGCGTTGAAACAGACAGCAATCAGCCCCAGCATTTT
>NA|NA|TRBJ2-7|TRBV30
CAYQYQGTGSEQYF
TGTGCCTATCAATACCAGGGAACCGGGAGCGAGCAGTACTTC
>few|TRBD2|TRBJ2-1|TRBV4-3
CASSETSGSNNEQFF
TGCGCCAGCAGTGAAACTAGCGGGAGTAATAATGAGCAGTTCTTC
>many|NA|TRBJ1-5|TRBV28
CASSITSNQPQHF
TGTGCCAGCAGTATTACGAGCAATCAGCCCCAGCATTTT
>few|TRBD1|TRBJ1-4|TRBV5-5
CASRRDRVNEKLFF
TGTGCCAGCAGACGGGACAGGGTGAATGAAAAACTGTTTTTT
>few|NA|TRBJ1-4|TRBV20-1
CSAPPPGARGEKLFF
TGCAGTGCTCCTCCCCCGGGGGCGCGCGGTGAAAAACTGTTTTTT
>many|NA|TRBJ1-2|TRBV20-1
CSAQTGRGYGYTF
TGCAGTGCCCAGACAGGCCGGGGCTATGGCTACACCTTC
>NA|NA|TRBJ1-2|TRBV19
CASSIEGANGYTF
TGTGCCAGTAGTATAGAGGGGGCGAACGGCTACACCTTC
>NA|NA|TRBJ1-4|TRBV4-2
CASSHASWATNEKLFF
TGTGCCAGCAGCCACGCAAGTTGGGCAACTAATGAAAAACTGTTTTTT
>many|NA|TRBJ1-5|TRBV7-8
CASSFDRIGRQPQHF
TGTGCCAGCAGCTTCGACAGAATCGGAAGACAGCCCCAGCATTTT
>many|TRBD1|TRBJ1-2|TRBV2
CASRTGGTDYGYTF
TGTGCCAGCAGGACAGGGGGAACGGACTATGGCTACACCTTC
>few|NA|TRBJ2-4|TRBV7-9
CASSFSGSPKNIQYF
TGTGCCAGCAGCTTTTCAGGGTCCCCCAAAAACATTCAGTACTTC
>NA|NA|TRBJ1-5|TRBV9
CASSASGFHQPQHF
TGTGCCAGCAGCGCCTCTGGGTTTCATCAGCCCCAGCATTTT
>many|TRBD1|TRBJ2-7|TRBV6-2/TRBV6-3
CASSYRLDRDYEQYF
TGTGCCAGCAGTTACCGGCTGGACAGGGATTACGAGCAGTACTTC
>many|NA|TRBJ2-5|TRBV7-6
CASTAALQGRQETQYF
TGTGCCAGCACCGCCGCCCTCCAGGGTCGCCAAGAGACCCAGTACTTC
>many|NA|TRBJ1-5|TRBV3-1
CASSQGISQPQHF
TGTGCCAGCAGCCAGGGAATTAGTCAGCCCCAGCATTTT
>many|NA|TRBJ2-5|TRBV12-3/TRBV12-4
CASSTGTLGIETQYF
TGTGCCAGCAGTACCGGGACACTAGGGATAGAGACCCAGTACTTC
>few|NA|TRBJ2-7|TRBV7-9
CASSLYGTIYEQYF
TGTGCCAGCAGCTTATATGGGACCATCTACGAGCAGTACTTC
>few|NA|TRBJ1-2|TRBV7-9
CASSPAGSDYGYTF
TGTGCCAGCAGCCCGGCGGGGAGTGACTATGGCTACACCTTC
>many|NA|TRBJ1-5|TRBV5-1
CASSRQSDEPQHF
TGCGCCAGCAGCCGACAGTCCGATGAGCCCCAGCATTTT
>NA|TRBD1|TRBJ2-1|TRBV20-1
CSPLARTGVNEQFF
TGCAGCCCTCTCGCCCGGACAGGGGTGAATGAGCAGTTCTTC
>many|NA|TRBJ1-2|TRBV2
CASSERNLSEGSNYGYTF
TGTGCCAGCAGTGAGCGCAACTTAAGTGAGGGGAGTAACTATGGCTACACCTTC